This T cell receptor beta chain was observed in a study of T cell responses to AZD1222 COVID-19 vaccine. General observations from the study: Baseline testing showed seropositivity in only six or seven AZD1222 recipients. Regions 160-218 and 743-854 held dominance among vaccine-associated CD4 TCRs, which spanned spike. Among the donors, most were white British and more were female, and clonal diversity was possibly underestimated.

The data were produced by immunoSEQ multiplex PCR, yet TCRdb's version contains in-frame clones alone and is incomplete. Here the sample spans 120,000 or so clones, less than 95% being singletons. This clone was observed a handful of times. Its target is unknown. Germline V lookup: CDR1 MNHEY, CDR2 SVGAGI. The V end was cut by 7 bases, the J end by 4 bases, with 13 bases between. The CDR3 totals 13 residues. This sequence was found in an adult in good health. Material: peripheral blood, obtained on day 0 of AZD1222 vaccination. This chain connects TRBV6-5 to TRBJ1-1; D remains unclear. Here the CDR3 reads CASTRAPGTEAFF. Here the CDR3 DNA reads TGTGCCAGCACAAGGGCCCCGGGCACTGAAGCTTTCTTT.